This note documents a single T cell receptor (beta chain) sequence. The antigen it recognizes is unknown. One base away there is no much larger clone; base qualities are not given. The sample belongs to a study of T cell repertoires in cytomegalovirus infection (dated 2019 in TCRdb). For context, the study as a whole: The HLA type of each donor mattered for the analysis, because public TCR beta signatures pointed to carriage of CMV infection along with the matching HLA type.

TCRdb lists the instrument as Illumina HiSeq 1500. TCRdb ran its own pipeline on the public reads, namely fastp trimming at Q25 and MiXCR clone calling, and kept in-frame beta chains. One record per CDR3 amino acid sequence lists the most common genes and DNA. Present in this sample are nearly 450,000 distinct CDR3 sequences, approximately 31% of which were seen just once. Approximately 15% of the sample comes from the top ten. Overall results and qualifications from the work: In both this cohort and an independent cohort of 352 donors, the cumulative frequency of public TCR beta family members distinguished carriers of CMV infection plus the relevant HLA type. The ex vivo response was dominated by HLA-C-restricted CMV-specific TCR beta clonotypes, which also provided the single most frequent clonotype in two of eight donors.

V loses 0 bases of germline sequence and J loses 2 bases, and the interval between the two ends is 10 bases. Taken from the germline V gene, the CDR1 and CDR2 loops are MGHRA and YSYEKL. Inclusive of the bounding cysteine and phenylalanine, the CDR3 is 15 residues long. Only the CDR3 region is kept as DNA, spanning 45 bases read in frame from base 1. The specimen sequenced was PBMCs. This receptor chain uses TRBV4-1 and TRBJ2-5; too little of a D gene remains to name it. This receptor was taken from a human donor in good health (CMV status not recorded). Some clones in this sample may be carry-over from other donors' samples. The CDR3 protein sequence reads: CASSQDGPFQETQYF. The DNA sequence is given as TGCGCCAGCAGCCAAGATGGACCGTTTCAAGAGACCCAGTACTTC.